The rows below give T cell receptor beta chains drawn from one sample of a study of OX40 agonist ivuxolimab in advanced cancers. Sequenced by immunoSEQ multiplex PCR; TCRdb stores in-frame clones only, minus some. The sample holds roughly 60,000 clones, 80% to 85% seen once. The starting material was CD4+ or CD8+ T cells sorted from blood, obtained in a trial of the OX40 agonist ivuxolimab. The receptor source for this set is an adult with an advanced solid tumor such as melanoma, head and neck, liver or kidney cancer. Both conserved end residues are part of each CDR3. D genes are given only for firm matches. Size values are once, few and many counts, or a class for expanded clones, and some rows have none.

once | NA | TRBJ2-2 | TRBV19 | TGTGCCAGTAGTCCCTATAGCCGGGACACCGGGGAGCTGTTTTTT | CASSPYSRDTGELFF
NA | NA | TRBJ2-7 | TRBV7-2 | TGTGCCAGCAGTGAAGCGGAGTACTCCTACGAGCAGTACTTC | CASSEAEYSYEQYF
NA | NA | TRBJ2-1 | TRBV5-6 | TGTGCCAGCAGCTTCGCCGCATATGAGCAGTTCTTC | CASSFAAYEQFF
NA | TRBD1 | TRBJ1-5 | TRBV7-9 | TGTGCCAGCAGCGAAGGACAGGGGCGCGGAGGCAATCAGCCCCAGCATTTT | CASSEGQGRGGNQPQHF
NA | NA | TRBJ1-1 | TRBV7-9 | TGTGCCAGCAGCTCACAATCGACTGAAGCTTTCTTT | CASSSQSTEAFF
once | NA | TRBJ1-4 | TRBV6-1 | TGTGCCAGCAGTGAGGAACCGCAGAATGAAAAACTGTTTTTT | CASSEEPQNEKLFF
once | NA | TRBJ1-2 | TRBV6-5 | TGTGCCAGCAGTTACCCCCTCGATGAGGACTATGGCTACACCTTC | CASSYPLDEDYGYTF
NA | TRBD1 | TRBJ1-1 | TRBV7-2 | TGTGCCAGCAGCGTAAACCGGGACAGATCGTTTGAAGCTTTCTTT | CASSVNRDRSFEAFF
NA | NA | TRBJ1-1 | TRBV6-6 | TGTGCCAGCAGAAAAAGGACAACGAACACTGAAGCTTTCTTT | CASRKRTTNTEAFF
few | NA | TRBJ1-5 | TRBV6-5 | TGTGCCAGCGGTCGAAGGGAAGGCCAGCCCCAGCATTTT | CASGRREGQPQHF
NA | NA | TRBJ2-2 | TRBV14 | TGTGCCAGCAGCCAAGATCCCTTCGGGGAGCTGTTTTTT | CASSQDPFGELFF
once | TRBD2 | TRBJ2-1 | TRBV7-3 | TGTGCCAGCAGCCTCTCCGGGACTAGCGGGGCCTATGAGCAGTTCTTC | CASSLSGTSGAYEQFF
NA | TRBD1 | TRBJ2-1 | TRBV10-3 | TGTGCCATCGGGGCCGGACAGGGGGGTTACAATGAGCAGTTCTTC | CAIGAGQGGYNEQFF
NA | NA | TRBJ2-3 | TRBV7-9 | TGTGCCAGCAGCTTAGTTAGGGAAGCAGATACGCAGTATTTT | CASSLVREADTQYF
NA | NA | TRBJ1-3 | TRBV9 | TGTGCCAGCAGTCCCGGGACCGACTCTGGAAACACCATATATTTT | CASSPGTDSGNTIYF
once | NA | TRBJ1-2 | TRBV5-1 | TGCGCCAGCAGCTTGTCAGGGATCGACTATGGCTACACCTTC | CASSLSGIDYGYTF
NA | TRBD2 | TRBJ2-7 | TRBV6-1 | TGTGCCAGCAGTGAATCTAGCGGGGGGGCCTACGAGCAGTACTTC | CASSESSGGAYEQYF
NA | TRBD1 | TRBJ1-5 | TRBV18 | TGTGCCAGCTCAGGGGGGACAGCCACCGTTCCCCAGCATTTT | CASSGGTATVPQHF
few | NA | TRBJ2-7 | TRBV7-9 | TGTGCCAGCAGCCGGACCTACGAGCAGTACTTC | CASSRTYEQYF
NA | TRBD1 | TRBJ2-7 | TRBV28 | TGTGCCAGCAGTTCTTGGGCAGGGGGCGACTACGAGCAGTACTTC | CASSSWAGGDYEQYF
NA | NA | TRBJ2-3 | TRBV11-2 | TGTGCCAGCAGCTTAGGAGCCCCGGGCACAGATACGCAGTATTTT | CASSLGAPGTDTQYF
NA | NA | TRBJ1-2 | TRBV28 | TGTGCCAGCAGACAACCGACAGGAGGAGGAAGGAGCTACACCTTC | CASRQPTGGGRSYTF
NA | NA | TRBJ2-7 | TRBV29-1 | TGCAGCGTTTCCCGACAAGGGACCATTTACGAGCAGTACTTC | CSVSRQGTIYEQYF
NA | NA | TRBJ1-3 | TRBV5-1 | TGCGCCAGCAGCTTGGGCGCGGGGACCGCTGGAAACACCATATATTTT | CASSLGAGTAGNTIYF
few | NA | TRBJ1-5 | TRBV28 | TGTGCCAGCAGTAGCCGAGATAATAGCAATCAGCCCCAGCATTTT | CASSSRDNSNQPQHF
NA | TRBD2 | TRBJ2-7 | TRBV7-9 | TGTGCCAGCAGCTTATCCCTAGCGGGACTTACAAAACCCTACGAGCAGTACTTC | CASSLSLAGLTKPYEQYF
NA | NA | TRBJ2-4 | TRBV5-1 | TGCGCCAGCAGCTTGATGCAGGGAGGGGGTGACATTCAGTACTTC | CASSLMQGGGDIQYF
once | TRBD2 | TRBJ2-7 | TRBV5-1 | TGCGCCAGCAGCTGGACAACTAGCGGGAGTGGATACGAGCAGTACTTC | CASSWTTSGSGYEQYF
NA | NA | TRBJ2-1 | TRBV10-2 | TGCGCCAGCAGTGAGTACTCGACATACGAGCAGTTCTTC | CASSEYSTYEQFF
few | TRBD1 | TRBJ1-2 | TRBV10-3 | TGTGCCATCAGTGGACAGGGAGGGAACTATGGCTACACCTTC | CAISGQGGNYGYTF
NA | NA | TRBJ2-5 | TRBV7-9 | TGTGCCAGCAGCCGAAGACATTACCAAGAGACCCAGTACTTC | CASSRRHYQETQYF
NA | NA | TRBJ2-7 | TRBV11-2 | TGTGCCAGCAGCTTAGTAGGGCAGGGGCAGGACGAGCAGTACTTC | CASSLVGQGQDEQYF
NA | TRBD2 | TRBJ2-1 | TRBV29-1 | TGCAGCGTCCGCCGGGGTAGCGGGACGAACTACAATGAGCAGTTCTTC | CSVRRGSGTNYNEQFF
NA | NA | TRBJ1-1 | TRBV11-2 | TGTGCCAGCAGCTTAGTCTACACTGAAGCTTTCTTT | CASSLVYTEAFF
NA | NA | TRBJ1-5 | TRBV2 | TGTGCCAGCAGTGAAGGACAGCCACCAGAATTGGCCCAGCATTTT | CASSEGQPPELAQHF
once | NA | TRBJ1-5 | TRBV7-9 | TGTGCCAGCAGCCGGACGGTTAGCAATCAGCCCCAGCATTTT | CASSRTVSNQPQHF
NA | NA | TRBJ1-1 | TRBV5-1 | TGCGCCAGCAGCTTGGTAGCAGACACTGAAGCTTTCTTT | CASSLVADTEAFF
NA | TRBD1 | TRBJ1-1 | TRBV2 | TGTGCCAGCAGGAGACGGACAGGGGGAACTGAAGCTTTCTTT | CASRRRTGGTEAFF
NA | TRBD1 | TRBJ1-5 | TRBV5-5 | TGTGCCAGCAGCTTGGCAGGGACAGGGGGAGTTAGCAATCAGCCCCAGCATTTT | CASSLAGTGGVSNQPQHF
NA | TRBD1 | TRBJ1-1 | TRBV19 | TGTGCCAGTATCTTTAGGACAGGGAGCACTGAAGCTTTCTTT | CASIFRTGSTEAFF
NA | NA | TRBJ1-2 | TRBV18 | TGTGCCAGCTCACCACGATCAGGGAGTGACTATGGCTACACCTTC | CASSPRSGSDYGYTF
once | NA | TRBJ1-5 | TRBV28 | TGTGCCAGCAGTCGGACACTTAGCAATCAGCCCCAGCATTTT | CASSRTLSNQPQHF
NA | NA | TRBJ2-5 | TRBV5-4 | TGTGCCAGCAGCTTATTAGGAGGGGCTGAGACCCAGTACTTC | CASSLLGGAETQYF
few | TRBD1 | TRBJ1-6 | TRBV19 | TGTGCCAGTAGTGGGACAGGGGGCAATTCACCCCTCCACTTT | CASSGTGGNSPLHF
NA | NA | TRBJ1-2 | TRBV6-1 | TGTGCCAGCAGTGAAGGATGGGCCCACTCGGATTCTAACTATGGCTACACCTTC | CASSEGWAHSDSNYGYTF
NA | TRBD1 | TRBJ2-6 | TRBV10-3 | TGTGCCATCAGCCGGGACAGGGGAACTGGGGCCAACGTCCTGACTTTC | CAISRDRGTGANVLTF
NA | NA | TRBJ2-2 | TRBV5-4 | TGTGCCAGCAGCCGAGACAGGAGGGACACCGGGGAGCTGTTTTTT | CASSRDRRDTGELFF
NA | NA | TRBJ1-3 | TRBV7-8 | TGTGCCAGCAGCTTACCTGGACGGGGCTCTGGAAACACCATATATTTT | CASSLPGRGSGNTIYF
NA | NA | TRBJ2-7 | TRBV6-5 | TGTGCCAGCAGTTTAGTGGCAGGGAGCTCCTACGAGCAGTACTTC | CASSLVAGSSYEQYF
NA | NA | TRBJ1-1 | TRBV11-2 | TGTGCCAGCAGCTCGGGACCGCGGGGGTATGGAGAAGCTTTCTTT | CASSSGPRGYGEAFF
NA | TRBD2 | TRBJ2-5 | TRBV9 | TGTGCCAGCAGCGTCGGGGGACTAGCGGGGCAAGAGACCCAGTACTTC | CASSVGGLAGQETQYF
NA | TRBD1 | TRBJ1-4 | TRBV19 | TGTGCCAGTAGTATAGCCCACAGGGGGCATGAAAAACTGTTTTTT | CASSIAHRGHEKLFF
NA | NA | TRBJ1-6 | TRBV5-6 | TGTGCCAGCAGCTCAGGGGTCTATAATTCACCCCTCCACTTT | CASSSGVYNSPLHF